The clone carrying this T cell receptor (beta chain) was detected only once. Its antigen is undetermined. The data were obtained in a study of shared clonotypes between healthy human individuals. Study results and caveats: Clonotypes which were not shared had lower generation probabilities than clonotypes that all four donors shared. Generally, naive subsets came out with larger estimated richness than memory subsets.

The ends were cut back, 0 bases at V and 0 bases at J, with 12 bases in the middle. Germline values: CDR1 ENHRY, CDR2 SYGVKD. The CDR3 consists of 16 residues. Libraries were prepared by immunoSEQ multiplex PCR; TCRdb keeps only in-frame clonotypes and omits some of them. The data show about 2.1 million clones, roughly 91% seen once. Naive CD8 populations comprised CD45RO-negative cells positively selected for CCR7, excluding terminally differentiated effector memory CD45RA+ cells. The gene calls are TRBV10-3 and TRBJ2-7; weak D call: TRBD2 (5 bases). The sequencing sample was made of naive CD8+ T cells from PBMCs. The clonotype was recovered from a man aged 18 to 30 in good health. Some clones in this sample may be carry-over from other donors' samples. The CDR3 DNA sequence: TGTGCCATCAGTGAGTCCCGAGACTACCTCTCCTACGAGCAGTACTTC. Protein sequence: CAISESRDYLSYEQYF.